The TCR beta chain described here comes from a study of blood T cell repertoires in COVID-19 (dated by TCRdb to 2020 to 2022). Regarding the complete study: Collaborator samples came from the United States, Italy and Spain and covered acute and convalescent phases of COVID-19. The material from the prospective study consisted of cDNA or gDNA derived from T cells, B-cell-depleted T cells, or PBMCs. Deeply sampled blood TCRbeta repertoires from subjects exposed to, actively infected with, or recovered from COVID-19 were included in the dataset. A freely available public database, intended as a resource for researchers studying the immune response to SARS-CoV-2, is where the repertoires were released. The samples were drawn from the first 160 participants of the ongoing ImmuneRACE study and from 1,254 subjects provided by 6 global collaborators. Sample metadata almost always included a de-identified subject ID, COVID-19 status, age in years and sex. Where available, HLA class I and class II types were obtained from metadata supplied by the sample provider rather than from assay-based typing. Here is what the overall study found, with its caveats: How much clinical and demographic metadata was included differed by source and by participant, and the metadata was provided uncurated.

TCRbeta CDR3 regions were amplified from genomic DNA using the immunoSEQ Assay, a bias-controlled multiplex PCR. In the paper's pipeline: Within the assay, amplification of reference gene primers was used to estimate how many nucleated cells each sample contained. Sequence reads were collapsed and filtered to measure the absolute abundance of every unique TCRbeta CDR3 rearrangement. For each sample, productive Simpson clonality was calculated as the square root of Simpson's diversity index across productive rearrangements. Not all clones reach the TCRdb copy of this immuneACCESS table, which keeps in-frame sequences only. Checked studies attribute under half of the gap to unresolved V genes and leave the rest unexplained. V and J calls and clone size are given by that table; D and trimming were obtained from the DNA. For this sample there are about 88,000 clones; roughly 72% appear just once. Clones ranked in the top ten supply roughly 24% of the sample.

About this clone itself: Its antigen is unknown. One base away there is no much larger clone; base qualities are not given.

Each collaborating institution followed its own protocols to collect whole blood in K2EDTA tubes. For TCRbeta analysis, collaborators shipped samples in one of three forms: frozen whole blood, isolated PBMCs, or DNA extracted from either of those sample types. The CDR3 runs 16 residues from the cysteine to the phenylalanine. Just the 48-base CDR3 DNA is kept, in frame starting at base 1. The V end gives up 4 bases and the J end 4 bases, leaving 8 bases in the junction not matched to a gene. CDR1 and CDR2 are drawn from the germline V gene (reference sequence): LGHDT, YNNKEL. The sample consisted of peripheral blood. This sequence was found in a woman aged 55-69 years in a cohort sampled during active or convalescent COVID-19. The chain links TRBV3-1 (or the pseudogene TRBV3-2) with TRBJ2-5; TRBD2 matches 11 bases in the middle. The nucleotide sequence reads as follows: TGTGCCAGCAGCCTAATAGCGGGGGGGCCAGGAGAGACCCAGTACTTC. Its product reads: CASSLIAGGPGETQYF.